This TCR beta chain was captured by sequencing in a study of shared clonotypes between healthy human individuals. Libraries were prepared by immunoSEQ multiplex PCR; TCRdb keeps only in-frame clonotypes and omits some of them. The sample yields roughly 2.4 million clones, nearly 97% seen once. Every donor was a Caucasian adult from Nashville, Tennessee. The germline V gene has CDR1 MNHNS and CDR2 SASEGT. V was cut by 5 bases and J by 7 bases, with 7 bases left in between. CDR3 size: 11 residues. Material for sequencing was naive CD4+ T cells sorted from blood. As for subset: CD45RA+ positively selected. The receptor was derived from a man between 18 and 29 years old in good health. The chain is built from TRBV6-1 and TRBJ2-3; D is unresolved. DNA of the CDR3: TGTGCCAGCAGTCACACCTATACGCAGTATTTT. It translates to CASSHTYTQYF.